This is a list of T cell receptor beta chains from one sample in a study of regulatory T cells in long-lasting Graves disease. TCRdb re-analysed the multiplex PCR reads in MiXCR, keeping a single row per CDR3 protein. The sample lists 510,000 or so distinct CDR3 sequences, 12% occurring once. These data were also reused for a study on T cells in Graves' hyperthyroidism and ophthalmopathy.

Sequenced material: peripheral blood mononuclear cells (PBMCs), taken at new diagnosis, from a patient treated with antithyroid drugs. The receptors shown here come from a woman in her twenties or thirties with Graves disease. The CDR3 runs from the conserved cysteine through the conserved F or W. A D gene is named only where the DNA matches it firmly. Clone size is stated in some rows and not others, as once, few, many or a class when expanded.

V gene,D gene,clone size,J gene,CDR3 protein
TRBV29-1,NA,many,TRBJ2-1,CSVTRTSSSYNEQFF
TRBV9,TRBD1,many,TRBJ2-7,CASSATPGTGKYEQYF
TRBV19,NA,many,TRBJ2-7,CASRIAAGAYEQYF
TRBV6-9,TRBD1,many,TRBJ2-5,CASSYTLTGRETQYF
TRBV12-3/TRBV12-4,NA,NA,TRBJ2-4,CAGSFGGGLAKNIQYF
TRBV27,NA,many,TRBJ2-1,CASSLKQPQYNEQFF
TRBV12-3/TRBV12-4,TRBD2,many,TRBJ2-3,CASSPGLAGGSGTDTQYF
TRBV12-5,NA,many,TRBJ2-2,CASGSNPLVTGELFF
TRBV18,NA,few,TRBJ1-2,CASSPREFADGYTF
TRBV6-9,NA,many,TRBJ1-1,CASSYKGEGELLNTEAFF
TRBV4-1,TRBD2,many,TRBJ2-5,CASSQVLAGARETQYF
TRBV7-8,NA,many,TRBJ1-5,CASSLGRGWPQHF
TRBV6-1,TRBD2,NA,TRBJ2-1,CASMGTSVGEQFF
TRBV28,NA,many,TRBJ1-6,CASSPSGTGNSPLHF
TRBV7-3,NA,NA,NA,CASSLTAGGETQFF
TRBV7-9,NA,few,TRBJ2-5,CASSLGATQYF
TRBV5-6,NA,few,TRBJ2-1,CASSSITGFTSYNEQFF
TRBV20-1,NA,NA,TRBJ2-1,CSLLENNEQFF
TRBV20-1,TRBD2,many,TRBJ2-7,CSASPYAGTSSEQYF
TRBV7-2,TRBD2,many,TRBJ2-1,CASSQQLAGGPYNEQFF
TRBV28,NA,many,TRBJ2-6,CASSFSPGISGANVLTF
TRBV5-5,NA,many,TRBJ1-1,CASSFYGGGGTEAFF
TRBV6-1,NA,NA,TRBJ2-5,CASIYGETQYF
TRBV28,NA,NA,TRBJ1-5,CASTDRWAGQPQHF
TRBV2,NA,many,TRBJ1-1,CASRPTEGGTEAFF
TRBV7-9,NA,NA,TRBJ2-1,CASSSSTVEQFF
TRBV30,NA,many,TRBJ1-5,CAWSGGRGQPQHF
TRBV7-2,TRBD1,many,TRBJ1-2,CASSFQGQGAGGYTF
TRBV19,NA,many,TRBJ2-3,CASSPGVGTDTQYF
TRBV20-1,NA,NA,TRBJ2-1,CSNYGGGPTNNEQFF
TRBV20-1,NA,many,TRBJ2-1,CSAREGVTYNEQFF
TRBV12-3/TRBV12-4,TRBD2,many,TRBJ2-7,CASSPGLAPTYEQYF
TRBV7-9,TRBD2,NA,TRBJ2-3,CASSGTSGITSTDTQYF
TRBV19,TRBD2,few,TRBJ2-1,CASSPTSGLWEQFF
TRBV29-1,NA,many,TRBJ2-7,CSVRETISDSHEQYF
TRBV28,TRBD2,many,TRBJ2-7,CASSPVGGRRYEQYF
TRBV6-1,NA,few,TRBJ2-1,CASTYGRAGPNEQFF
TRBV6-2/TRBV6-3,NA,many,TRBJ2-5,CAAGGEGQETQYF
TRBV14,TRBD1,many,TRBJ2-3,CASSNRQGWVADTQYF
TRBV7-7,TRBD1,many,TRBJ2-1,CASSVGDREYNEQFF
TRBV5-1,NA,few,TRBJ1-5,CASSLYEGQPQHF
TRBV11-3,TRBD1,once,TRBJ2-7,CASSPGTGSWGSYEQYF
TRBV3-1,TRBD1,many,TRBJ2-4,CASSQSGTAKNIQYF
TRBV20-1,TRBD2,NA,TRBJ2-5,CSARVLAGRQETQYF
TRBV27,NA,NA,TRBJ2-3,CASSPRDRGPSGSHADTQYF
TRBV20-1,TRBD1,many,TRBJ2-5,CSAPTGGGTETQYF
TRBV28,NA,many,TRBJ2-3,CANPEGRRRTF
TRBV10-3,NA,many,TRBJ1-4,CAITRDTNEKLFF
TRBV29-1,NA,few,TRBJ2-1,CSVGSRSSYNEQFF
TRBV19,NA,NA,TRBJ1-1,CASLRGGTEAFF
TRBV11-3,NA,few,TRBJ2-2,CASRDREYTGELFF
TRBV30,NA,NA,TRBJ2-1,CAWRGPNYSYNEQFF
TRBV10-2,NA,NA,TRBJ1-2,CASMTTLGYTF
TRBV7-7,NA,few,TRBJ1-5,CASSSGLNQPQHF
TRBV9,NA,many,TRBJ2-5,CASSVEEGTGETQYF
TRBV5-4,NA,few,TRBJ1-3,CASSFMGATGNTIYF